Listed below are T cell receptor beta chains from one sample, sequenced in a study of graft-versus-host responses after intestinal transplantation. Sequencing used immunoSEQ multiplex PCR; TCRdb keeps in-frame clones, though not all of them. The data hold roughly 10,000 clones, with approximately 94% observed a single time. This specimen was PBMCs, taken 8 days after intestinal transplant. The receptor source for this set is a human patient who received an intestinal transplant, so some T cells may come from the graft donor. The CDR3 runs from the conserved cysteine through the conserved F or W. The D gene is left open where the match is weak. Rows give clone size only sometimes, using once, few, many, or a class for an expanded clone.

cdr3_length: 19
d_call: TRBD2
clone_size: once
j_call: TRBJ2-1
v_call: TRBV7-6
cdr3_nt: TGTGCCAGCAGCTTAGAGGGACTAGCGGGAGGGCCATGGGAGGATGAGCAGTTCTTC
cdr3_aa: CASSLEGLAGGPWEDEQFF

cdr3_length: 14
d_call: .
clone_size: .
j_call: TRBJ2-1
v_call: TRBV7-7
cdr3_nt: TGTGCCAGCAGCCCCGCCGGGACTCCCCAAGAGCAGTTCTTC
cdr3_aa: CASSPAGTPQEQFF

cdr3_length: 15
d_call: TRBD2
clone_size: .
j_call: TRBJ2-3
v_call: TRBV13
cdr3_nt: TGTGCCAGCAGCTTAGTGGCGGGAGCCACAGATACGCAGTATTTT
cdr3_aa: CASSLVAGATDTQYF

cdr3_length: 13
d_call: .
clone_size: .
j_call: TRBJ1-1
v_call: TRBV2
cdr3_nt: TGTGCCAGCACGGGGGGCCCGAACACTGAAGCTTTCTTT
cdr3_aa: CASTGGPNTEAFF

cdr3_length: 12
d_call: .
clone_size: .
j_call: TRBJ2-7
v_call: TRBV10-3
cdr3_nt: TGTGCCATCAGTGAGGATCGCCCCGAGCAGTACTTC
cdr3_aa: CAISEDRPEQYF

cdr3_length: 15
d_call: .
clone_size: .
j_call: TRBJ2-6
v_call: TRBV11-2
cdr3_nt: TGTGCCAGCAGCTTAACCCTCTCTGGGGCCAACGTCCTGACTTTC
cdr3_aa: CASSLTLSGANVLTF

cdr3_length: 16
d_call: TRBD1
clone_size: .
j_call: TRBJ2-5
v_call: TRBV19
cdr3_nt: TGTGCCAGTAGTATTCTGCCGGGACAGGGTAGAGAGACCCAGTACTTC
cdr3_aa: CASSILPGQGRETQYF

cdr3_length: 13
d_call: .
clone_size: once
j_call: TRBJ2-1
v_call: TRBV5-1
cdr3_nt: TGCGCCAGCATGGTCGGGTATTACAATGAGCAGTTCTTC
cdr3_aa: CASMVGYYNEQFF

cdr3_length: 14
d_call: .
clone_size: .
j_call: TRBJ1-2
v_call: TRBV7-3
cdr3_nt: TGTGCCAGCAGCTCCCCTCCCGAGGACTATAGCTACACCTTC
cdr3_aa: CASSSPPEDYSYTF

cdr3_length: 15
d_call: .
clone_size: .
j_call: TRBJ2-1
v_call: TRBV10-3
cdr3_nt: TGTGCCATCAGTGAACGGGAAGGTTCCTACAATGAGCAGTTCTTC
cdr3_aa: CAISEREGSYNEQFF

cdr3_length: 12
d_call: .
clone_size: .
j_call: TRBJ1-5
v_call: TRBV2
cdr3_nt: TGTGCCAGCAGTGAGGGAAATCAGCCCCAGCATTTT
cdr3_aa: CASSEGNQPQHF

cdr3_length: 13
d_call: .
clone_size: .
j_call: TRBJ1-1
v_call: TRBV5-4
cdr3_nt: TGTGCCAGCAGCTTGGGGGTGGAAACTGAAGCTTTCTTT
cdr3_aa: CASSLGVETEAFF

cdr3_length: 13
d_call: .
clone_size: .
j_call: TRBJ2-3
v_call: TRBV11-2
cdr3_nt: TGTGCCAGCAGCCTTTGGAACACAGATACGCAGTATTTT
cdr3_aa: CASSLWNTDTQYF

cdr3_length: 14
d_call: TRBD1
clone_size: .
j_call: TRBJ1-1
v_call: TRBV19
cdr3_nt: TGTGCCAGTAGTTTTACAGGGGGCGGTACTGAAGCTTTCTTT
cdr3_aa: CASSFTGGGTEAFF

cdr3_length: 14
d_call: .
clone_size: .
j_call: TRBJ2-3
v_call: TRBV11-3
cdr3_nt: TGTGCCAGCAGCCCTAGAGGCGTCACAGATACGCAGTATTTT
cdr3_aa: CASSPRGVTDTQYF

cdr3_length: 12
d_call: .
clone_size: .
j_call: TRBJ1-1
v_call: TRBV27
cdr3_nt: TGTGCCAGCATAGGGGGGCGTACTGAAGCTTTCTTT
cdr3_aa: CASIGGRTEAFF

cdr3_length: 16
d_call: .
clone_size: .
j_call: TRBJ2-6
v_call: TRBV7-6
cdr3_nt: TGTGCCAGCAGCCCGGGCCCGAGCTCTGGGGCCAACGTCCTGACTTTC
cdr3_aa: CASSPGPSSGANVLTF

cdr3_length: 16
d_call: .
clone_size: .
j_call: TRBJ2-5
v_call: TRBV14
cdr3_nt: TGTGCCAGCAGCCAACTGACCGCTAGCGCGAAAGAGACCCAGTACTTC
cdr3_aa: CASSQLTASAKETQYF

cdr3_length: 14
d_call: TRBD1
clone_size: .
j_call: TRBJ1-6
v_call: TRBV5-6
cdr3_nt: TGTGCCAGCAGCTCGGGACAGGGTTCTTCACCCCTCCACTTT
cdr3_aa: CASSSGQGSSPLHF

cdr3_length: 16
d_call: TRBD2
clone_size: .
j_call: TRBJ2-2
v_call: TRBV7-2
cdr3_nt: TGTGCCAGCAGCTTAGCGACTAGCGGGGGGGCCGGGGAGCTGTTTTTT
cdr3_aa: CASSLATSGGAGELFF

cdr3_length: 14
d_call: TRBD1
clone_size: .
j_call: TRBJ1-1
v_call: TRBV27
cdr3_nt: TGTGCCAGCAGTTCCGGACAGGGGGGCACTGAAGCTTTCTTT
cdr3_aa: CASSSGQGGTEAFF

cdr3_length: 15
d_call: TRBD2
clone_size: .
j_call: TRBJ2-1
v_call: TRBV27
cdr3_nt: TGTGCCAGCACCCGAGCGGGACTAGCGTACAATGAGCAGTTCTTC
cdr3_aa: CASTRAGLAYNEQFF